This T cell receptor (beta chain) was recovered during a study of cytomegalovirus exposure and HLA in healthy donors. Broader study findings: Roughly uniform depth of sequencing across donors was assumed in presence/absence analyses.

Worth noting for this clone: Its antigen remains unidentified.

The PCR made use of 60 Vbeta and 13 Jbeta primers. Only in-frame clones appear in the TCRdb table, and some are missing; sequencing was by immunoSEQ multiplex PCR. This table holds over 40,000 clones, 70% to 80% found once. The sequencing input was PBMCs. This receptor was taken from a woman in her thirties or forties in good health and CMV-seropositive.

CDR3 in DNA: TGTGCCAGCCTTACGACAGGGGGTAGCAATCAGCCCCAGCATTTT. It codes for CASLTTGGSNQPQHF. This chain links TRBV6-1 with TRBJ1-5, with 9 bases lining up with TRBD1. This CDR3 is built from 15 residues. Looked up from germline, CDR1 is MNHNS and CDR2 is SASEGT. V lost 8 bases to trimming and J lost 0 bases; unmatched junction nucleotides: 5.